This record covers a single T cell receptor beta chain. This clonotype appeared many times. This clone's antigen is unknown. No quality values exist for individual bases; no much larger clone is one base distant. The sample originates from a study of T cells in Graves' hyperthyroidism and ophthalmopathy (dated by TCRdb to the late 2010s). Concerning the study at large: Peripheral blood samples were taken at initial diagnosis, before any treatment was given. To identify distinguishing TCR V-J signatures, a discovery cohort of some 100 patients was used, comprising 40 to 45 with Graves' ophthalmopathy and some 60 with stable Graves' hyperthyroidism. Prospective prediction of ophthalmopathy was tested in an independent validation cohort consisting of roughly 19 hyperthyroidism patients and over 15 patients who later progressed to ophthalmopathy. For training and testing, the approximately 92 patients in the discovery cohort were randomly divided in a 7:3 ratio. Thyroid tissue and blood T-cell repertoires from about 6 Graves' hyperthyroidism patients were also compared in the study. Following sampling, methimazole starting at 30 mg daily was given to hyperthyroidism patients, and high-dose intravenous methylprednisolone was given to ophthalmopathy patients. The paper describes TCR Vbeta CDR3 sequencing of 135 peripheral blood samples, made up of fewer than 50 ophthalmopathy patients, more than 70 hyperthyroidism patients and around 17 progressor patients. The full study reports these points: In validation, the model predicted progression to ophthalmopathy a median of roughly 6.2 months before onset, with approximately 70% sensitivity and roughly 72% specificity. In cross-validation, a model built on a 13 V-J signature told ophthalmopathy apart from stable hyperthyroidism with 87.88% sensitivity and roughly 82% specificity, and in testing the same model reached 80%/75%. Blood samples also contained most of the expanded thyroid clonotypes (frequency above 0.001), which suggests that blood repertoires may reflect thyroid immune responses. Sample size was not statistically predetermined, and blinding of investigators to group allocation was not performed.

The germline V gene (reference sequence) specifies LNHNV as CDR1 and YYDKDF as CDR2. Trimming takes 1 base from V and 4 bases from J, and the germline ends sit 13 bases apart. The CDR3 contains 15 residues, cysteine and phenylalanine counted. Only the CDR3 region is kept as DNA, spanning 45 bases read in frame from base 1. The TCR beta CDR3 regions were amplified from the RNA transcripts. The first round of RT-PCR for the TCR CDR3 was performed with the HTBI primer set and the Qiagen OneStep RT-PCR kit. The libraries were constructed in a second round of multiplex PCR and then size-selected and purified. Sequencing of the libraries was done on an Illumina HiSeq2000 using paired-end 100 bp reads. The source study handled its data this way. SOAPnuke was used to process the raw data, removing reads that contained adapters or uncalled bases, had a mean Phred below 15, or lacked an exact match to the constant primer or identifier. High-quality paired reads were merged using COPE v1.2.5, and each unique nucleotide sequence was defined as a clonotype. MiTCR v1.1 was used to align the clonotypes against IMGT TRBV, TRBD and TRBJ reference segments. Analysis was restricted to V-J combinations with a frequency above 0.0001, which covered roughly 99% of repertoires. The TCS score was defined as the ratio of F50 (clonal expansion) to E x V (chaos), calculated using BLOSUM62-based TCRdist between CDR3 peptides within each V-J. Welch's t-statistics and random forest reduced some 510 V-J features to roughly 13, which were used in a naive Bayes classifier (R e1071). Starting from the raw public reads, TCRdb applied fastp trimming at Q25, assembled clones with MiXCR and retained in-frame beta chains. Identical CDR3 protein sequences are pooled into one entry, listed with their most common genes and DNA. The V and J calls and clone size come from TCRdb's table, not from the authors' own analysis. This sample lists a few hundred thousand distinct CDR3 sequences; 19% were detected once. Around 3.4% of the sample belongs to the ten largest clones.

Stable Graves' hyperthyroidism was defined as the absence of progression to ophthalmopathy over 18 months of follow-up. Hyperthyroidism patients were newly diagnosed, had a disease duration of under 2 months, and were aged 18 to 65 years. Any patient with an uncontrolled infection, another autoimmune disease, pregnancy or lactation was excluded. Diagnoses were based on clinical symptoms, serum thyroxine and TRAb, thyroid ultrasound and orbital computed tomography. PBMCs were separated from about 10 ml of fresh peripheral blood using Ficoll-Paque density gradient centrifugation. Total RNA was extracted with Trizol reagent, and quality was checked on an Agilent 2100 Bioanalyzer.

This clonotype was obtained from a woman aged 18-30 years with Graves' hyperthyroidism. The material sequenced was blood. Recombination connected TRBV15 to TRBJ1-2; TRBD1 could be the D gene, as 5 bases match. The CDR3 has the sequence CATSRGGASGYGYTF. The bases read TGTGCCACCAGCAGAGGAGGGGCTTCGGGCTATGGCTACACCTTC. The CDR3, completed at both ends by the reference TRBV15 and TRBJ1-2 genes, gives the full variable domain DAMVIQNPRYQVTQFGKPVTLSCSQTLNHNVMYWYQQKSSQAPKLLFHYYDKDFNNEADTPDNFQSRRPNTSFCFLDIRSPGLGDTAMYLCATSRGGASGYGYTFGSGTRLTVV.